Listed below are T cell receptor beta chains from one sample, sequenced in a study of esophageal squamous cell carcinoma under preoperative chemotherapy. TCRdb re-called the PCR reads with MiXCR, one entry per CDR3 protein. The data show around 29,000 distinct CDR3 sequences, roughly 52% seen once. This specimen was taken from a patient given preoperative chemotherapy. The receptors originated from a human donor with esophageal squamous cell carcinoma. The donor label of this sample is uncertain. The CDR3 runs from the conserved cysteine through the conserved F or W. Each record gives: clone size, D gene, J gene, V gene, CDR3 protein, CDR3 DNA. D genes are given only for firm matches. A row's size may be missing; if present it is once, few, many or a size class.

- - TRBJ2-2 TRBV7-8 CARTLQAGRSGELYF TGTGCCCGCACCCTCCAGGCTGGGAGGTCCGGGGAGCTGTATTTT
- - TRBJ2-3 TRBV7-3 CASSQGLPTDTQYF TGTGCCAGCAGTCAGGGACTCCCCACAGATACGCAGTATTTT
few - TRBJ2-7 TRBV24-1 CATSDFAVGEQYF TGTGCCACCAGTGATTTTGCGGTGGGGGAGCAGTACTTC
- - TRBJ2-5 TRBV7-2 CASSPPGVRAKDTQYF TGTGCCAGCAGCCCACCGGGGGTGAGAGCGAAAGACACGCAGTACTTC
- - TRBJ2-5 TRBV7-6 CASSLGSTDWFF TGTGCCAGCAGCTTAGGTTCGACGGACTGGTTCTTC
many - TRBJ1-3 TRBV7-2 CASSSPVDGNTIYF TGTGCCAGCAGCTCCCCTGTCGATGGAAACACCATATATTTT
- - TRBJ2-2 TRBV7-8 CASTRRGGGSGELFF TGTGCCAGCACCCGTCGGGGTGGGGGGTCCGGGGAGCTGTTTTTT
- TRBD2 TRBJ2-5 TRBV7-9 CASSARPGSGGGSPETQYF TGTGCCAGCAGCGCCCGCCCGGGGAGCGGCGGGGGTAGCCCAGAGACCCAGTACTTT
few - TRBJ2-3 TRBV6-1 CASRDRSSTDTQYF TGTGCCAGCAGGGACAGATCTAGCACAGATACGCAGTATTTT
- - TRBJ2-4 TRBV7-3 CASSVGPGGGDKNIQYF TGTGCCAGCAGCGTGGGGCCCGGGGGAGGTGACAAAAACATTCAGTACTTC
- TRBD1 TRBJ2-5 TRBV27 CASSPWTGEGETQYF TGTGCCAGCAGTCCATGGACAGGGGAGGGAGAGACCCAGTACTTC
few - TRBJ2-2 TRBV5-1 CASSLPRTDPNTGELFF TGCGCCAGCAGCTTGCCGCGGACGGACCCGAACACCGGGGAGCTGTTTTTT